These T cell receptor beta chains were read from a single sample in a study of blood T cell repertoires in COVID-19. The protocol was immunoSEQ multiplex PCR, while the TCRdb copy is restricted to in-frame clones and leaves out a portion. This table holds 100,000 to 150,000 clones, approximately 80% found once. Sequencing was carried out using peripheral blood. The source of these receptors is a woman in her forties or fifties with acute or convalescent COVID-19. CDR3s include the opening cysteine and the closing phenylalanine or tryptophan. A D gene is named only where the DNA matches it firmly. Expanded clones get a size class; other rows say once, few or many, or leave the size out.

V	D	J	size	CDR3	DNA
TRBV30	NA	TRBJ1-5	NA	CAWSVSTVDQPQHF	TGTGCCTGGAGTGTAAGTACGGTCGATCAGCCCCAGCATTTT
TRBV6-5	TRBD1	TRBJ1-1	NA	CASRQGTTEAFF	TGTGCCAGCAGACAGGGGACCACTGAAGCTTTCTTT
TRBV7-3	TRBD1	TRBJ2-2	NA	CASSLRTGDTGELFF	TGTGCCAGCAGCTTACGTACAGGGGACACCGGGGAGCTGTTTTTT
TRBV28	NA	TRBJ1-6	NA	CASSLGGGRGSPLHF	TGTGCCAGCAGTTTAGGTGGGGGCCGAGGTTCACCCCTCCACTTT
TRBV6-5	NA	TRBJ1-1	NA	CASFPGTGANTEAFF	TGTGCCAGCTTCCCGGGGACGGGAGCCAACACTGAAGCTTTCTTT
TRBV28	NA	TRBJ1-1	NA	CASSLLSVFDSVNTEAFF	TGTGCCAGCAGTTTATTATCGGTCTTTGACAGCGTGAACACTGAAGCTTTCTTT
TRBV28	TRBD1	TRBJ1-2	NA	CASSRDREAPYGYTF	TGTGCCAGCAGCCGGGACAGGGAGGCTCCCTATGGCTACACCTTC
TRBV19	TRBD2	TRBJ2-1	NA	CASSIRTSGLAEQFF	TGTGCCAGTAGTATCCGGACTAGCGGGCTGGCTGAGCAGTTCTTC
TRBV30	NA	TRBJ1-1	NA	CAWSKGARNTEAFF	TGTGCCTGGAGTAAAGGGGCCAGGAACACTGAAGCTTTCTTT
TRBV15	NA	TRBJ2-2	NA	CATSGRDSPNTGELFF	TGTGCCACCAGCGGCCGGGACTCCCCGAACACCGGGGAGCTGTTTTTT
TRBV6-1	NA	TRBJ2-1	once	CASSEALGQRSYNEQFF	TGTGCCAGCAGTGAAGCGCTAGGACAACGCTCCTACAATGAGCAGTTCTTC
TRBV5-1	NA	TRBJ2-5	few	CASSLEWAAQETQYF	TGCGCCAGCAGCCTTGAGTGGGCAGCTCAAGAGACCCAGTACTTC
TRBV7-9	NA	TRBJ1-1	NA	CASSRAGDTEAFF	TGTGCCAGCAGCCGAGCAGGGGACACTGAAGCTTTCTTT
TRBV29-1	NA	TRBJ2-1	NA	CSVELGGNEQFF	TGCAGCGTAGAGCTAGGTGGCAATGAGCAGTTCTTC
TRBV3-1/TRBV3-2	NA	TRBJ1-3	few	CASSQAGNTIYF	TGTGCCAGCAGCCAAGCGGGAAACACCATATATTTT
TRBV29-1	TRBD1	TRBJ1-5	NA	CSVGDRGGQAQHF	TGCAGCGTGGGAGACAGGGGCGGTCAGGCCCAGCATTTT
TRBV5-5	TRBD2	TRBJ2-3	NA	CASSLGLAGSTDTQYF	TGTGCCAGCAGCTTGGGCCTAGCGGGGAGCACAGATACGCAGTATTTT
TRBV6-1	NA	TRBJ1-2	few	CASSEHQGNFGYTF	TGTGCCAGCAGTGAACACCAGGGGAACTTCGGCTACACCTTC
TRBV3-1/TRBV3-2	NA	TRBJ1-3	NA	CASSQVQGSGNTIYF	TGTGCCAGCAGCCAAGTGCAGGGGTCTGGAAACACCATATATTTT
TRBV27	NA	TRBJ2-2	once	CASSLSRNTGELFF	TGTGCCAGCAGTTTATCGCGGAACACCGGGGAGCTGTTTTTT
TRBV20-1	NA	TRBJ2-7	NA	CSYRDRDEQYF	TGCAGCTACAGGGATAGAGACGAGCAGTACTTC
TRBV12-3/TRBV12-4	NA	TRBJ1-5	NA	CASRVQGNQPQHF	TGTGCCAGCAGGGTACAGGGCAATCAGCCCCAGCATTTT
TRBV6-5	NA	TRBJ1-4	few	CASRQTGNNEKLFF	TGTGCCAGCAGGCAAACAGGGAACAATGAAAAACTGTTTTTT
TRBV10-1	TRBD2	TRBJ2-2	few	CASSGGRGGPNTGELFF	TGCGCCAGCAGCGGGGGGAGGGGCGGACCGAACACCGGGGAGCTGTTTTTT
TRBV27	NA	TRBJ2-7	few	CASSPSTIHYEQYF	TGTGCCAGCAGTCCCTCGACAATACACTACGAGCAGTACTTC
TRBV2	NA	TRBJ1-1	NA	CASSPERNTEAFF	TGTGCCAGCAGTCCCGAGAGGAACACTGAAGCTTTCTTT
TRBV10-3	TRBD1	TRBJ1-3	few	CAISTQGVNTIYF	TGTGCCATCAGCACTCAGGGGGTTAACACCATATATTTT
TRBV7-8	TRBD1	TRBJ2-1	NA	CASSLAGTGAYNEQFF	TGTGCCAGCAGCTTAGCCGGGACAGGGGCCTACAATGAGCAGTTCTTC
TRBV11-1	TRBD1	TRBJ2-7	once	CASSSRQGIYEQYF	TGTGCCAGCAGCTCCCGACAGGGGATCTACGAGCAGTACTTC
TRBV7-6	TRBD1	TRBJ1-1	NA	CASRRGTGRDTEAFF	TGTGCCAGCAGGAGAGGGACAGGGCGGGACACTGAAGCTTTCTTT
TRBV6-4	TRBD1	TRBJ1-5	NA	CASSPGTGFGQPQHF	TGTGCCAGCAGCCCCGGGACAGGGTTTGGTCAGCCCCAGCATTTT
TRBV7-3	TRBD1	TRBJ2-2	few	CASRAGGSGTGELFF	TGTGCCAGCAGGGCAGGGGGCTCGGGCACCGGGGAGCTGTTTTTT
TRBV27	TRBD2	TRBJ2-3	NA	CASSLSLAGTHHTQYF	TGTGCCAGCAGTTTAAGTCTAGCGGGGACGCACCATACGCAGTATTTT
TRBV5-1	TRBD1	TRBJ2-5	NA	CASSLGTGQFGETQYF	TGCGCCAGCAGCTTGGGGACAGGGCAGTTTGGGGAGACCCAGTACTTC
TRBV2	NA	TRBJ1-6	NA	CASSELGGRSPLHF	TGTGCCAGCAGTGAATTGGGGGGAAGATCACCCCTCCACTTT
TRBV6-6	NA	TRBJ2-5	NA	CASSYNGQETQYF	TGTGCCAGCAGTTACAACGGTCAAGAGACCCAGTACTTC
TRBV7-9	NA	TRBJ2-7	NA	CASSPLNEQYF	TGTGCCAGCAGCCCCCTAAACGAGCAGTACTTC
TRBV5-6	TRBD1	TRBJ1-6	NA	CASSFKGQDNSPLHF	TGTGCCAGCAGCTTCAAGGGACAGGATAATTCACCCCTCCACTTT
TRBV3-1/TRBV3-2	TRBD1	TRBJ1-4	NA	CASSQGWDRVGSSNEKLFF	TGTGCCAGCAGCCAGGGTTGGGACAGGGTAGGGAGTTCTAATGAAAAACTGTTTTTT
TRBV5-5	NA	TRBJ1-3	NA	CASSLRASGNTIYF	TGTGCCAGCAGCTTGCGAGCATCAGGAAACACCATATATTTT
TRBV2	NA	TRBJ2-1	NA	CASSEQFEQFF	TGTGCCAGCAGTGAACAGTTTGAGCAGTTCTTC